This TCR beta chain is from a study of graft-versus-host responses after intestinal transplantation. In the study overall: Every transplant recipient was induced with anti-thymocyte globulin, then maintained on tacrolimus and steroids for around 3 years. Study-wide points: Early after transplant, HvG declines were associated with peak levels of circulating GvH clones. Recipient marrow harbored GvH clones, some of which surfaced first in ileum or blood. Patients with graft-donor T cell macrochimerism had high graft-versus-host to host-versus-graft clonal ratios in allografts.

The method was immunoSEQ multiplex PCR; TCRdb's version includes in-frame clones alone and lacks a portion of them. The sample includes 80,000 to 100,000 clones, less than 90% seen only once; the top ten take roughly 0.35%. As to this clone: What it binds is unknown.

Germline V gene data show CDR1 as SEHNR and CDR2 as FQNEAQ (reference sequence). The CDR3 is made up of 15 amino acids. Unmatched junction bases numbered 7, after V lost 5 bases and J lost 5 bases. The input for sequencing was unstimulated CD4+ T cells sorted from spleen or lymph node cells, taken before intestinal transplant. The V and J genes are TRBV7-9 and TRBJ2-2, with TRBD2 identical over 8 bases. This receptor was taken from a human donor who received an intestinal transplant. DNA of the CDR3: TGTGCCAGCAGCGTCGTAGCGGGACGGACCGGGGAGCTGTTTTTT. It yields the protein CASSVVAGRTGELFF.